Listed here are 10 T cell receptor beta chains from one sample, sequenced in a study of blood T cell repertoires in COVID-19. Clones were sequenced by immunoSEQ multiplex PCR, and TCRdb holds only the in-frame ones, with some missing. The repertoire consists of about 70,000 clones, with around 88% occurring once and the leading ten covering around 20%. The sample comprised peripheral blood. The receptors originated from an elderly woman with acute or convalescent COVID-19.

This sequence joins TRBV2 and TRBJ2-7, with 8 positions matching TRBD1. V trimming: 6 bases; J trimming: 2 bases; junction bases outside the gene matches: 6. Looked up from germline, CDR1 is SNHLY and CDR2 is FYNNEI. The CDR3 sequence is 14 residues long. CDR3 in DNA: TGTGCCAGCAGGCTGACAGGGGAGACCTACGAGCAGTACTTC. Amino acids: CASRLTGETYEQYF.

The chain uses TRBV7-3 and TRBJ2-1; 7 bases fit TRBD1. This CDR3 contains 13 residues. Germline V gene lookup returns CDR1 SGHTA and CDR2 FQGTGA. J lost 7 bases, V lost 5 bases, and 5 bases had no gene match. The CDR3 DNA sequence: TGTGCCAGCAGCCTCGACAGGGAAAATGAGCAGTTCTTC. It translates to CASSLDRENEQFF.

The chain has TRBV2 and TRBJ1-1, with a tentative D call TRBD1 (5 bases). CDR1 SNHLY and CDR2 FYNNEI come from the germline V gene. V lost 5 bases and J lost 5, with 18 bases in between. CDR3 length: 15 amino acids. As DNA, the CDR3 is TGTGCCAGCAGTCCTCAGGGAGGCTGGGGAACTGAAGCTTTCTTT. It encodes CASSPQGGWGTEAFF.

The V and J genes are TRBV28 and TRBJ2-4; 9 bases line up with TRBD1. V lost 6 bases, J lost 2 bases, and 8 bases stayed unmatched. This CDR3 contains 16 residues. Per germline, CDR1 MDHEN and CDR2 SYDVKM. CDR3 loop: CASSQGQGTSKNIQYF. As DNA, the CDR3 is TGTGCCAGCAGCCAAGGACAGGGGACCTCCAAAAACATTCAGTACTTC.

The chain is built from TRBV5-1 and TRBJ1-1, with D unclear. This CDR3 has 14 residues. V gave up 1 base and J gave up 4 bases, with 11 bases separating them. From germline, CDR1 is SGHRS and CDR2 YFSETQ. The CDR3 DNA reads TGCGCCAGCAGCTTGCAGGTCGGTGGCACTGAAGCTTTCTTT. Protein sequence: CASSLQVGGTEAFF.

The V call is TRBV20-1, the J call TRBJ2-1, with D unresolved. Germline loops: CDR1 DFQATT, CDR2 SNEGSKA (reference sequence). V lost 7 bases and J 3 bases, leaving 7 bases between the germline ends. CDR3 length equals 11 residues. This CDR3 reads CSVEHYNEQFF. DNA for the CDR3: TGCAGTGTCGAGCACTACAATGAGCAGTTCTTC.

The rearrangement joins TRBV6-1 to TRBJ2-7, with 8 bases fitting TRBD1. The junction had 4 bases not matched to a gene; V was cut back by 3 bases and J by 0 bases. This CDR3 region has 15 residues. Germline loops: CDR1 MNHNS, CDR2 SASEGT. In DNA, the CDR3 is TGTGCCAGCAGTGAGGGACAGGCATTCTCCTACGAGCAGTACTTC. It is translated as CASSEGQAFSYEQYF.

The V and J genes are TRBV4-1 and TRBJ2-2; 9 positions agree with TRBD1. The J segment lost 4 bases and the V segment lost 0 bases, leaving 9 bases of the junction unmatched. Germline V gene sequence: CDR1 MGHRA, CDR2 YSYEKL. The CDR3 is 18 amino acids. CDR3 protein: CASSQDLWTGVFTGELFF. In DNA form, the CDR3 reads TGCGCCAGCAGCCAAGATCTTTGGACAGGGGTTTTCACCGGGGAGCTGTTTTTT.

The chain carries TRBV19 and TRBJ1-4; D is possibly TRBD1 (6 bases). Germline assignment: CDR1 LNHDA and CDR2 SQIVND (reference sequence). V was clipped by 5 bases and J by 7 bases, with 17 bases between them. The CDR3 spans 15 residues. DNA for the CDR3: TGTGCCAGTAGTGTTACAGGGTTTAACGGTGAAAAACTGTTTTTT. Translation gives CASSVTGFNGEKLFF.

The chain is built from TRBV3-1 (or the pseudogene TRBV3-2) and TRBJ1-2, with D perhaps TRBD1 (5 bases). CDR1 is LGHDT, CDR2 YNNKEL, per germline (reference sequence). The CDR3 loop spans 16 amino acids. Trimming took 4 bases from V and 5 from J, leaving 20 bases between them. The CDR3: CASSPTHGTPGYGYTF. Written as DNA, the CDR3 is TGTGCCAGCAGCCCAACACACGGGACTCCAGGATATGGCTACACCTTC.